This TCR beta chain was profiled in a study of T cells in localized non-small cell lung cancer. In germline, CDR1 is SGHTS, CDR2 YDEGEE. The CDR3 is made up of 15 amino acids. Trimming cost V 2 bases and J 5 bases, with 16 bases left between them. Study-wide findings and caveats: Adjacent lung exhibited a median of 57 among the 100 most abundant tumor clones.

This clone has just one count. Its antigen is as yet unknown. Assay: immunoSEQ multiplex PCR; the TCRdb copy retains only in-frame clones and omits some. The repertoire includes approximately 45,000 clones, approximately 81% of them detected once, and approximately 17% sits in the top ten. This TCR came from a man aged 40 to 70 with stage III lung adenocarcinoma. This sample comprised peripheral blood mononuclear cells, obtained before any cancer treatment. The rearrangement uses TRBV5-8 and TRBJ2-5, with no clear D. The CDR3 region is CASSFRISGKETQYF. The CDR3 DNA is TGTGCCAGCAGCTTCCGCATAAGTGGAAAGGAGACCCAGTACTTC.